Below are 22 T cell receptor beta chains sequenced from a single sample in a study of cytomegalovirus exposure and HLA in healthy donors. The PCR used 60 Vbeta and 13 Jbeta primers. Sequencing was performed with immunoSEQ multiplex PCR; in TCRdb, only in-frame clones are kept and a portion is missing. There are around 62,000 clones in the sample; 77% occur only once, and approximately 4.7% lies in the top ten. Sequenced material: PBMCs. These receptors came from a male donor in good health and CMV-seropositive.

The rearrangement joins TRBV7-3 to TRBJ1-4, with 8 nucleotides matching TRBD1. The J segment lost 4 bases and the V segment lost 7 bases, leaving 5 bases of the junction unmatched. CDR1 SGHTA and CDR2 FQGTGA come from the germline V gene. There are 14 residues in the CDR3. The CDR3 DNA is TGTGCCAGCATCAGGACAGGGCTTAATGAAAAACTGTTTTTT. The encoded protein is CASIRTGLNEKLFF.

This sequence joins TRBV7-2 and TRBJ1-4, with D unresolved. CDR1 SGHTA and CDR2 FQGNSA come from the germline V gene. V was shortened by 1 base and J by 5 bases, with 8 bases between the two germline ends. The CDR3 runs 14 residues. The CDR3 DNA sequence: TGTGCCAGCAGCTTAGGCCCAGCGAATGAAAAACTGTTTTTT. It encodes CASSLGPANEKLFF.

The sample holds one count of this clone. The CDR3 region is CASSPNQGSGVQYF. CDR3 DNA: TGTGCCAGCAGCCCAAACCAGGGGTCGGGCGTGCAGTACTTC. The rearrangement uses TRBV7-7 and TRBJ2-7, with D perhaps TRBD1 (6 bases). Trimming left V 5 bases short and J 9 bases short, with 20 bases between. CDR1 is SSHAT and CDR2 is FNYEAQ in the germline V gene (reference sequence). The CDR3 is 14 amino acids. The full variable domain, completed using reference TRBV7-7 and TRBJ2-7, is GAGVSQSPRYKVTKRGQDVTLRCDPISSHATLYWYQQALGQGPEFLTYFNYEAQPDKSGLPSDRFSAERPEGSISTLTIQRTEQRDSAMYRCASSPNQGSGVQYFGPGTRLTVT.

This chain's CDR3 is CASSLDRQAYGYTF. In DNA form, the CDR3 reads TGTGCCAGCAGCTTGGACCGACAGGCCTATGGCTACACCTTC. The rearrangement joins TRBV7-9 to TRBJ1-2; maybe TRBD1 (6 bases). V was clipped by 3 bases and J by 4 bases, with 12 bases between them. The germline V gene has CDR1 SEHNR and CDR2 FQNEAQ (reference sequence). CDR3 length: 14 amino acids.

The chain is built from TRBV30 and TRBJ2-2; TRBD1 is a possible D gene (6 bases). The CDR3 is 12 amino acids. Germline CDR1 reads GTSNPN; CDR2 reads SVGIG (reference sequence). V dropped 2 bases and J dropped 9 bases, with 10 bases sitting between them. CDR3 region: CAWSIQGRELFF. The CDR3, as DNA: TGTGCCTGGAGTATACAGGGCCGGGAGCTGTTTTTT. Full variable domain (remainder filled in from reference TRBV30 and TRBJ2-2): SQTIHQWPATLVQPVGSPLSLECTVEGTSNPNLYWYRQAAGRGLQLLFYSVGIGQISSEVPQNLSASRPQDRQFILSSKKLLLSDSGFYLCAWSIQGRELFFGEGSRLTVL.

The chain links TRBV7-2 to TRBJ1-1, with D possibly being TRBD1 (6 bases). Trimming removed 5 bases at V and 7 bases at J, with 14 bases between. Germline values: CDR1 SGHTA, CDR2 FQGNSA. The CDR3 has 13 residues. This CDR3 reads CASSRKGQNEAFF. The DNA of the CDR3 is TGTGCCAGCAGCCGAAAAGGACAGAATGAAGCTTTCTTT.

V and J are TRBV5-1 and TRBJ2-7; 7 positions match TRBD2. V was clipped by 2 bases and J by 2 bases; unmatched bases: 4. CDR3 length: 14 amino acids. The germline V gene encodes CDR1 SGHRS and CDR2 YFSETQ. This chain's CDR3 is CASSFAGETYEQYF. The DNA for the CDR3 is TGCGCCAGCAGCTTCGCGGGGGAGACCTACGAGCAGTACTTC.

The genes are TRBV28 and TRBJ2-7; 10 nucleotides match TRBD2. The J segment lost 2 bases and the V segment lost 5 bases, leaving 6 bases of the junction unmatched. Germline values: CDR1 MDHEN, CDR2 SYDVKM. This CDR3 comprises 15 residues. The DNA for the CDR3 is TGTGCCAGCAGTGCTCGGACTAGCGGTACCTACGAGCAGTACTTC. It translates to CASSARTSGTYEQYF.

The CDR3 sequence: CASSEGGGYEQYF. As DNA, the CDR3 is TGTGCCAGCAGCGAGGGTGGAGGCTACGAGCAGTACTTC. The rearrangement joins TRBV9 to TRBJ2-7; D may be TRBD2 (5 bases). Trimming took 3 bases from V and 3 from J, leaving 10 bases between them. This CDR3 spans 13 amino acids. Germline values: CDR1 SGDLS, CDR2 YYNGEE. Full variable domain (outside the CDR3, taken from reference TRBV9 and TRBJ2-7): DSGVTQTPKHLITATGQRVTLRCSPRSGDLSVYWYQQSLDQGLQFLIQYYNGEERAKGNILERFSAQQFPDLHSELNLSSLELGDSALYFCASSEGGGYEQYFGPGTRLTVT.

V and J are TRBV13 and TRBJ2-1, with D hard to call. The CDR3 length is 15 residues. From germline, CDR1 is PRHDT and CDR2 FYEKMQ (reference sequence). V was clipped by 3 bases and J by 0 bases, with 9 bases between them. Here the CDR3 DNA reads TGTGCCAGCAGCTTCGGGTTACCCTCCTACAATGAGCAGTTCTTC. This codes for CASSFGLPSYNEQFF.

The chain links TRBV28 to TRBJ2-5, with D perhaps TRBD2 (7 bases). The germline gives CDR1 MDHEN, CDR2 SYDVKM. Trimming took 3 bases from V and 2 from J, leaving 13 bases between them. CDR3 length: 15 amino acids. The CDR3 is CASSLSGGGQETQYF. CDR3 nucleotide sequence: TGTGCCAGCAGTTTGTCGGGGGGCGGACAAGAGACCCAGTACTTC.

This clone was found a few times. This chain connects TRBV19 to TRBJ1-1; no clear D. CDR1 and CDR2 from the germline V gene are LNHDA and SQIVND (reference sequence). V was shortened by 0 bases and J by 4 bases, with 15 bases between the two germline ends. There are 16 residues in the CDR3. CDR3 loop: CASSIDRGGLSTEAFF. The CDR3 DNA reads TGTGCCAGTAGTATAGATAGAGGCGGATTAAGCACTGAAGCTTTCTTT.

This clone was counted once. The CDR3, as DNA: TGTGCCAGCAGCGAGTGGACAGGCTATGGCTACACCTTC. It specifies CASSEWTGYGYTF. The rearrangement joins TRBV9 to TRBJ1-2; TRBD1 agrees at 7 bases. The germline V gene has CDR1 SGDLS and CDR2 YYNGEE. The CDR3 is made up of 13 amino acids. The J segment lost 4 bases and the V segment lost 3 bases, leaving 3 bases of the junction unmatched.

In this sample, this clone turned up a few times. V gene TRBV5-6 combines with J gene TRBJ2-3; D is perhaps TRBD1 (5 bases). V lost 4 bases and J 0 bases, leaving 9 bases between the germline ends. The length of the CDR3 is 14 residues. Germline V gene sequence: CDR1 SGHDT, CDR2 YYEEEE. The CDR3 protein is CASSRDRSTDTQYF. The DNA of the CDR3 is TGTGCCAGCAGCCGAGACAGAAGCACAGATACGCAGTATTTT.

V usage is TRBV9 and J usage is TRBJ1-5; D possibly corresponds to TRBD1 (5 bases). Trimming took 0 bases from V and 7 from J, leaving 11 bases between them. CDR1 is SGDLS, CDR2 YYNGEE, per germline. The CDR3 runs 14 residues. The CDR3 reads CASSVDAGNQPQHF. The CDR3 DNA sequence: TGTGCCAGCAGCGTAGATGCAGGGAACCAGCCCCAGCATTTT.

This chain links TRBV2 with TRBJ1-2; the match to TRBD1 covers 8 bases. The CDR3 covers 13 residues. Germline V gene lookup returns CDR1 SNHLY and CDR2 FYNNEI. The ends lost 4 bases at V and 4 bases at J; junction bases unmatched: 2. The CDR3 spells CASSAGTGYGYTF. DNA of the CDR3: TGTGCCAGCAGTGCCGGGACAGGCTATGGCTACACCTTC.

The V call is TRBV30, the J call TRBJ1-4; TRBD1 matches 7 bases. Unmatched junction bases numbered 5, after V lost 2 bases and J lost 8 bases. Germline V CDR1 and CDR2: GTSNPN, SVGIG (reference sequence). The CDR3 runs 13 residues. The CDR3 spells CAWSTGTDEKLFF. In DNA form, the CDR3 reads TGTGCCTGGAGTACCGGGACAGACGAAAAACTGTTTTTT.

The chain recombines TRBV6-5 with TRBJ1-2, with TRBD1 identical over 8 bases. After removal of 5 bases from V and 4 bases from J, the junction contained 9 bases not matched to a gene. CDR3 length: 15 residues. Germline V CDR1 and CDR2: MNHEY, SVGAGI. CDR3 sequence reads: CASSTRTGRAYGYTF. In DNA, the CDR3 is TGTGCCAGCAGTACTCGGACAGGGAGGGCCTATGGCTACACCTTC.

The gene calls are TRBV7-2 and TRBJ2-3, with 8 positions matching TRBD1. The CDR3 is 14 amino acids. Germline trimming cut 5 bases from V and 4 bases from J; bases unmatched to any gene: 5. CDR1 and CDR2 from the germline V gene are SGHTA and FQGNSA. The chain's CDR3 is CASSRDRLPDTQYF. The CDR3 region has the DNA TGTGCCAGCAGCCGGGACAGGCTCCCAGATACGCAGTATTTT. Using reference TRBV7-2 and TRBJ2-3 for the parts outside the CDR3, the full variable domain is GAGVSQSPSNKVTEKGKDVELRCDPISGHTALYWYRQSLGQGLEFLIYFQGNSAPDKSGLPSDRFSAERTGGSVSTLTIQRTQQEDSAVYLCASSRDRLPDTQYFGPGTRLTVL.

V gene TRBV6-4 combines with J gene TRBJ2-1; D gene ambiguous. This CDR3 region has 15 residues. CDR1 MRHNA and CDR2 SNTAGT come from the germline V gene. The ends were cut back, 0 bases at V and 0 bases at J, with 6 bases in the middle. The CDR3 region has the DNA TGTGCCAGCAGTGACTCACCCAGCTCCTACAATGAGCAGTTCTTC. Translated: CASSDSPSSYNEQFF.

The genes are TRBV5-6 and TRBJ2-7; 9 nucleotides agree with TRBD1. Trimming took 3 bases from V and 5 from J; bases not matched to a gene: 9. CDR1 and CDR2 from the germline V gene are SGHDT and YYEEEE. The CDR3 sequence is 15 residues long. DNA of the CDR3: TGTGCCAGCAGCTGGTCCGGGGACAGGGTCGACGAGCAGTACTTC. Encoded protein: CASSWSGDRVDEQYF.

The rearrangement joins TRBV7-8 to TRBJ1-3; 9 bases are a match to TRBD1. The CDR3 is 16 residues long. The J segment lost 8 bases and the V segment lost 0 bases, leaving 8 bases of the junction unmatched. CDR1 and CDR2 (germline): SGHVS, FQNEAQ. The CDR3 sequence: CASSLADRGGGDTIYF. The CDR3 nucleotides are TGTGCCAGCAGCTTAGCGGACAGGGGAGGGGGGGACACCATATATTTT.